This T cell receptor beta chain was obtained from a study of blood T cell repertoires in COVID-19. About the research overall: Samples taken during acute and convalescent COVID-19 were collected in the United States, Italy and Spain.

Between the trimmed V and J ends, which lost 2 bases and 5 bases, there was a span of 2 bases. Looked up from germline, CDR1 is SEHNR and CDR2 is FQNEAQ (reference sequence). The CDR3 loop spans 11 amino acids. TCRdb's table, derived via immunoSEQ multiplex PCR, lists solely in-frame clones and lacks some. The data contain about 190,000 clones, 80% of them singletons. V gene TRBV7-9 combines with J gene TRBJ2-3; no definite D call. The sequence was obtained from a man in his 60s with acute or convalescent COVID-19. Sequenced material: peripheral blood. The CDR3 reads CASSLQDTQYF. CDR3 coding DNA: TGTGCCAGCAGCTTACAAGATACGCAGTATTTT.